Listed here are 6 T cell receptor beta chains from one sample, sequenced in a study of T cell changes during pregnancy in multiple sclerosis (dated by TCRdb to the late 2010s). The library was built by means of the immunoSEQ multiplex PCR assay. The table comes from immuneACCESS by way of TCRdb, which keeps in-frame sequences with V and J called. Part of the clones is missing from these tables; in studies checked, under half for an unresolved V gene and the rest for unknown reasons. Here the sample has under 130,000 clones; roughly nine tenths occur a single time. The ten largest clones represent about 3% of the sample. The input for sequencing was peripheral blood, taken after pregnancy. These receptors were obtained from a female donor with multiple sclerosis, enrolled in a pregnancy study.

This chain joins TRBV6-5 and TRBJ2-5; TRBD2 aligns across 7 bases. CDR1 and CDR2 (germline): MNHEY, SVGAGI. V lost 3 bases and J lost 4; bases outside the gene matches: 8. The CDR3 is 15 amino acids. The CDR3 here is CASSYRGVSGETQYF. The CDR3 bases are TGTGCCAGCAGTTATCGGGGGGTGAGCGGAGAGACCCAGTACTTC.

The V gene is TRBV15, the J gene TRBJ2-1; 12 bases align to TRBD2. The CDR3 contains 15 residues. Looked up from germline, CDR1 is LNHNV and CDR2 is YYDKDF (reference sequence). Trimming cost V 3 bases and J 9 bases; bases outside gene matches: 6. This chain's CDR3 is CATSSRGLAGSEQFF. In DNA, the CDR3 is TGTGCCACCAGCAGCCGAGGACTAGCGGGGAGTGAGCAGTTCTTC.

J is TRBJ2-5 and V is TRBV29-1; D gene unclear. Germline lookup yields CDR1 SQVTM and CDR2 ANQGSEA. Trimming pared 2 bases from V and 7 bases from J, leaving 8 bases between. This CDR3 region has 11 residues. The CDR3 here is CSVERRGTQYF. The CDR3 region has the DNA TGCAGCGTTGAACGCCGAGGGACCCAGTACTTC. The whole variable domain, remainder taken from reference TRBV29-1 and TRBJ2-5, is SAVISQKPSRDICQRGTSLTIQCQVDSQVTMMFWYRQQPGQSLTLIATANQGSEATYESGFVIDKFPISRPNLTFSTLTVSNMSPEDSSIYLCSVERRGTQYFGPGTRLLVL.

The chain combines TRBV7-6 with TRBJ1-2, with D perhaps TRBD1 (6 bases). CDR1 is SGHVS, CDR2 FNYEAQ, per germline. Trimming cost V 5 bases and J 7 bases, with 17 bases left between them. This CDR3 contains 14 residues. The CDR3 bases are TGTGCCAGCAGCGTTACAGGGAAGGGAAGTGGCTACACCTTC. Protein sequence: CASSVTGKGSGYTF.

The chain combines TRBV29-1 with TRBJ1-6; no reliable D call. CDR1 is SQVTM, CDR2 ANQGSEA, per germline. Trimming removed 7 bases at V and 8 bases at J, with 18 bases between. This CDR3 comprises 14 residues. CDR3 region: CSGMERPPDSPLHF. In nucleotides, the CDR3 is TGCAGCGGCATGGAGCGGCCGCCGGATTCACCCCTCCACTTT.

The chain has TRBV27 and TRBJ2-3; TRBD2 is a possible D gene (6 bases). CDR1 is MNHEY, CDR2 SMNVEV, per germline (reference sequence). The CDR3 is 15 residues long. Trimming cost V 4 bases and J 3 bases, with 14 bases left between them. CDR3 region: CASSSTRRRTDTQYF. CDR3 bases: TGTGCCAGCAGTTCGACTAGAAGGAGGACAGATACGCAGTATTTT.